The source of this T cell receptor beta chain is a study of shared clonotypes between healthy human individuals. The protocol was immunoSEQ multiplex PCR, while the TCRdb copy is restricted to in-frame clones and leaves out a portion. The sample gives nearly 750,000 clones, about two thirds of which show up once; approximately 1.7% is in the top ten. CDR1 is SNHLY and CDR2 is FYNNEI in the germline V gene. V shed 6 bases and J shed 12 bases, with 17 bases lying between them. The CDR3 has 13 residues. This receptor was taken from a woman aged 25-40 years in good health. Input material: memory CD4+ T cells sorted from blood. As to subset: CD45RA-negative fraction. V usage is TRBV2 and J usage is TRBJ1-4; D remains unclear. In nucleotides, the CDR3 is TGTGCCAGCAGCTACATGCCCCGAGGCGAACTGTTTTTT. This translates into CASSYMPRGELFF. Based on the CDR3 plus reference TRBV2 and TRBJ1-4, the full variable domain is EPEVTQTPSHQVTQMGQEVILRCVPISNHLYFYWYRQILGQKVEFLVSFYNNEISEKSEIFDDQFSVERPDGSNFTLKIRSTKLEDSAMYFCASSYMPRGELFFGSGTQLSVL.